Presented here are 2 T cell receptor beta chains from one specimen sequenced in a study of CD8 T cells in ankylosing spondylitis. TCRdb re-analysed the 5' RACE reads in MiXCR, keeping a single row per CDR3 protein. The sample lists 250,000 to 300,000 distinct CDR3 sequences; 15% to 20% were seen once. The sequenced sample was blood, either unsorted or a sorted T cell fraction (not recorded which). The receptors come from a male donor with ankylosing spondylitis or in good health (not recorded which).

The V call is TRBV14, the J call TRBJ2-5, with D possibly TRBD2 on 6 matching bases. This CDR3 spans 13 amino acids. Between the trimmed V and J ends, which lost 4 bases and 3 bases, there was a span of 9 bases. Germline V gives CDR1 SGHDN, CDR2 FVKESK. The CDR3 loop reads CASSRGLKETQYF. CDR3 coding DNA: TGTGCCAGCAGCCGGGGACTCAAAGAGACCCAGTACTTC.

A few counts support this clonotype. The gene calls are TRBV3-1 and TRBJ1-1, with 7 bases matching TRBD1. Germline CDR1 is LGHDT and CDR2 is YNNKEL (reference sequence). The CDR3 loop spans 13 amino acids. V lost 1 base and J lost 8; bases outside the gene matches: 4. CDR3 region: CASSQVRQGEAFF. Here the CDR3 DNA reads TGTGCCAGCAGCCAAGTTAGACAGGGAGAAGCTTTCTTT.